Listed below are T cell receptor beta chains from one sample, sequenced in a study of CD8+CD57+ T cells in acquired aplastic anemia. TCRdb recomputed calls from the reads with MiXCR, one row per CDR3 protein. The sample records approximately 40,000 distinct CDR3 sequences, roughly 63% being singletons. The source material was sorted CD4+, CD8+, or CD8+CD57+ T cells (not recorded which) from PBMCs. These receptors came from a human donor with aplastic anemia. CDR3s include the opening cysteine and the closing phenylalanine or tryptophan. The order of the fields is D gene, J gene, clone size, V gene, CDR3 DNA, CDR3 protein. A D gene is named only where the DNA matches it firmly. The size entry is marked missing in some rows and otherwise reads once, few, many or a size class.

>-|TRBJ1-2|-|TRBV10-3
TGTGCCATCAGTGCCGGGACAATGCCCTACACCTTC
CAISAGTMPYTF
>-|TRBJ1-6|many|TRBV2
TGTGCCAGTGTAGTCCAGGGATATAATTCACCCCTCCACTTT
CASVVQGYNSPLHF
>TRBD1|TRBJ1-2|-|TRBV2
TGTGCCAGCAGTGAAGACCCCGGGACAGCTGGCTACACCTTC
CASSEDPGTAGYTF
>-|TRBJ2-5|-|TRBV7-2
TGTGCCAGTAGCCCCTACGGAGGGGAGACCCAGTACTTC
CASSPYGGETQYF
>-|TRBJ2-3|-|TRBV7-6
TGTGCCAGCAGCTTAGGGGGCGGAGGAGCAGATACGCAGTATTTT
CASSLGGGGADTQYF
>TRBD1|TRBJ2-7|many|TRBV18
TGTGCCAGCTCACCCGGCCGGGACAGGGAGTCCCACGAGCAGTACTTC
CASSPGRDRESHEQYF
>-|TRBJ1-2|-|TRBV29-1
TGCAGCGTTGAACGCCAGGGTAACTATGGCTACACCTTC
CSVERQGNYGYTF
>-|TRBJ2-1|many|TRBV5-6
TGTGCCACTGGGACGGCCTACAATGAGCAGTTCTTC
CATGTAYNEQFF
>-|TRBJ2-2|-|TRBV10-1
TGCGCCAGCAGTCTACTAGCAGCGAACACCGGGGAGCTGTTTTTT
CASSLLAANTGELFF
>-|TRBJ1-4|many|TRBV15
TGTGCCACCAGCAGAGGCGCCACTAATGAAAAACTGTTTTTT
CATSRGATNEKLFF
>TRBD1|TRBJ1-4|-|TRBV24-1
TGTGCCACCAGTGATTCAAGGACAGGACTGAATGAAAAACTGTTTTTT
CATSDSRTGLNEKLFF
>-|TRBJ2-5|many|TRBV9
TGTGCCAGCAGCGTAGTGGGAGAGACCCAGTACTTC
CASSVVGETQYF
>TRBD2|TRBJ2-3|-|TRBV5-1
TGCGCCAGCAGCAGCTTAAGCGGGGAGGTCGCAGATACGCAATATTTT
CASSSLSGEVADTQYF
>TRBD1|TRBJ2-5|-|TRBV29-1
TGCAGCGTTACCGGACAGGGGGTTAAAGAGACCCAGTACTTC
CSVTGQGVKETQYF
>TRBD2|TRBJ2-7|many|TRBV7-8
TGTGCCAGCAGCTCTCCAGGGAGGGACGAGCAGTACTTC
CASSSPGRDEQYF